This T cell receptor beta chain was profiled in a study of shared clonotypes between healthy human individuals. The J segment lost 7 bases and the V segment lost 1 base, leaving 3 bases of the junction unmatched. This CDR3 is built from 14 residues. Germline loops: CDR1 SGHVS, CDR2 FQNEAQ. Using immunoSEQ multiplex PCR, the repertoire was profiled, and TCRdb retains in-frame clones only, with some absent. The sample lists 2 million to 3 million clones, 90% to 95% occurring once. This clonotype was obtained from a man aged 18-30 years in good health. Some clones in this sample may be carry-over from other donors' samples. This chain links TRBV7-8 with TRBJ2-1; TRBD1 aligns across 8 bases. Sequenced sample: naive CD4+ T cells from PBMCs. Specified subset: CD45RA+ positively selected. Written as DNA, the CDR3 is TGTGCCAGCAGCTTAGGACAGGGGATGAATGAGCAGTTCTTC. Its protein product is CASSLGQGMNEQFF. Combining the CDR3 with reference TRBV7-8 and TRBJ2-1 gives the whole variable domain GAGVSQSPRYKVAKRGQDVALRCDPISGHVSLFWYQQALGQGPEFLTYFQNEAQLDKSGLPSDRFFAERPEGSVSTLKIQRTQQEDSAVYLCASSLGQGMNEQFFGPGTRLTVL.